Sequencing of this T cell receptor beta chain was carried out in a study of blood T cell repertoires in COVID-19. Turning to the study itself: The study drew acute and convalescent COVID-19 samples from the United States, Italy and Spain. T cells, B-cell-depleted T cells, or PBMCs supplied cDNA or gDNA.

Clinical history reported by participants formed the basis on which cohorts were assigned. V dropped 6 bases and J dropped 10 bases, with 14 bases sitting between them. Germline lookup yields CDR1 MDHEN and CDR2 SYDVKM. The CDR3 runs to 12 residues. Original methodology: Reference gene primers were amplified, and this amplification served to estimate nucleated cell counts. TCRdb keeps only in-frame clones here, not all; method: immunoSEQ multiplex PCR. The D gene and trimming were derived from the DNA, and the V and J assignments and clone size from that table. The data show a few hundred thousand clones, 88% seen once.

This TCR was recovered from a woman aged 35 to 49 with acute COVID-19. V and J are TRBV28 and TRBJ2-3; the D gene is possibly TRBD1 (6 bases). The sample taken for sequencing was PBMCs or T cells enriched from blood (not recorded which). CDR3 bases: TGTGCCAGCAGCCTCACAGGGTTCGCGCAGTATTTT. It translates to CASSLTGFAQYF. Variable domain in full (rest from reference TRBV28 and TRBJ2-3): DVKVTQSSRYLVKRTGEKVFLECVQDMDHENMFWYRQDPGLGLRLIYFSYDVKMKEKGDIPEGYSVSREKKERFSLILESASTNQTSMYLCASSLTGFAQYFGPGTRLTVL.